This paragraph covers one TCR beta chain sequence. Its antigen is not known. Genomic DNA was employed as the template in profiling TCR beta VDJ and CDR3. Each CDR3 protein gets one entry after TCRdb re-called the reads with MiXCR. The sample shows about 210,000 distinct CDR3 sequences, over 55% of them seen only once. The record originates from a study of CD8+CD57+ T cells in acquired aplastic anemia. Findings and caveats of the study: Overlap between patients and controls comprised about 30 CD8+ CDR3 sequences.

Germline V gene sequence: CDR1 SGHTA, CDR2 FQGTGA. The CDR3 extends over 12 amino acids. Trimming removed 5 bases at V and 6 bases at J, with 11 bases between. Sequenced material: sorted CD4+, CD8+, or CD8+CD57+ T cells (not recorded which) from PBMCs. The chain employs TRBV7-3 and TRBJ2-7, with a possible D match to TRBD2 (6 bases). This clonotype was obtained from a human donor in good health. The CDR3 region is CASSHMGGEQYF. The DNA of the CDR3 is TGTGCCAGCAGCCACATGGGGGGCGAGCAGTACTTC.